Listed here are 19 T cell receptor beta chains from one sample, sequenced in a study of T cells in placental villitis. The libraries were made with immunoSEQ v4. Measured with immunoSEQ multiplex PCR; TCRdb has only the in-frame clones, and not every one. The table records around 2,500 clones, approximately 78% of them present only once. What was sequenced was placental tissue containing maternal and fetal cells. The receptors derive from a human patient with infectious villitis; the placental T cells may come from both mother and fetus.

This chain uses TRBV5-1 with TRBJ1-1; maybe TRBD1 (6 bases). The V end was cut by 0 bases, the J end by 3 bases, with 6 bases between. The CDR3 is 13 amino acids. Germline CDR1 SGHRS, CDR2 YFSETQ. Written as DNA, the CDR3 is TGCGCCAGCAGCTTGGACAGGGACACTGAAGCTTTCTTT. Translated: CASSLDRDTEAFF.

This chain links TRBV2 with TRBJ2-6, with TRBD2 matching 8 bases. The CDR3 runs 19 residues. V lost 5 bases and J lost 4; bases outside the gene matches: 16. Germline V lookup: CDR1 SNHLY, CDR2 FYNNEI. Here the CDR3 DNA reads TGTGCCAGCAGTTCAAAGTCTCTAGCGGGTGCATCCGGGGCCAACGTCCTGACTTTC. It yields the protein CASSSKSLAGASGANVLTF.

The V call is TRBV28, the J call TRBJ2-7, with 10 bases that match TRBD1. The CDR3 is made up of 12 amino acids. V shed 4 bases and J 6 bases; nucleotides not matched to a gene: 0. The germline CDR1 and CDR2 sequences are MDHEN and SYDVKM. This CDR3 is CASSWTGGEQYF. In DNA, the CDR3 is TGTGCCAGCAGTTGGACAGGGGGCGAGCAGTACTTC. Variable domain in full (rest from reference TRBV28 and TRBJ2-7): DVKVTQSSRYLVKRTGEKVFLECVQDMDHENMFWYRQDPGLGLRLIYFSYDVKMKEKGDIPEGYSVSREKKERFSLILESASTNQTSMYLCASSWTGGEQYFGPGTRLTVT.

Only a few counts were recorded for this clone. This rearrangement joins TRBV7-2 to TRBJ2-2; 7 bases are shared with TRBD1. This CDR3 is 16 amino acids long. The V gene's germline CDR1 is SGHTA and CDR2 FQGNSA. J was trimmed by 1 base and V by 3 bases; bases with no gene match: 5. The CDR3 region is CASSFPRTGNTGELFF. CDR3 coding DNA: TGTGCCAGCAGCTTCCCAAGGACAGGGAACACCGGGGAGCTGTTTTTT. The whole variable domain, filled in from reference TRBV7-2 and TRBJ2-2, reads GAGVSQSPSNKVTEKGKDVELRCDPISGHTALYWYRQSLGQGLEFLIYFQGNSAPDKSGLPSDRFSAERTGGSVSTLTIQRTQQEDSAVYLCASSFPRTGNTGELFFGEGSRLTVL.

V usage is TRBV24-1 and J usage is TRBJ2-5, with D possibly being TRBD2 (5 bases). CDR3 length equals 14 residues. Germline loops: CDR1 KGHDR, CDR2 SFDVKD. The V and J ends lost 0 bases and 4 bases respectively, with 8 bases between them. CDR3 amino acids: CATSDLTEGETQYF. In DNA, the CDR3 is TGTGCCACCAGTGATTTGACAGAGGGAGAGACCCAGTACTTC.

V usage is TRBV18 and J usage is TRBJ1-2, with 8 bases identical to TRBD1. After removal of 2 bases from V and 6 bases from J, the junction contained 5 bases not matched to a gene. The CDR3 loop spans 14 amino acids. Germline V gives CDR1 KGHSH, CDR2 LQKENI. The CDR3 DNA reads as TGTGCCAGCTCACCAAAAAGGACAGGGAATGGCTACACCTTC. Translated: CASSPKRTGNGYTF.

CDR3: CSARHSYEQYF. The CDR3 DNA reads TGCAGTGCAAGACACTCCTACGAGCAGTACTTC. The chain couples TRBV20-1 to TRBJ2-7; D gene ambiguous. The V gene's germline CDR1 is DFQATT and CDR2 SNEGSKA (reference sequence). The CDR3 spans 11 residues. V lost 6 bases and J lost 0, with 6 bases in between.

CDR3 DNA: TGCGCCAGCCAGGGGGCAAGGGATACGCAGTATTTT. Amino acid sequence: CASQGARDTQYF. The V call is TRBV5-1, the J call TRBJ2-3; TRBD1 matches 8 bases. CDR1 is SGHRS and CDR2 is YFSETQ in the germline V gene. The junction had 4 bases not matched to a gene; V was cut back by 7 bases and J by 6 bases. The CDR3 has 12 residues. The full variable domain, with the rest looked up from reference TRBV5-1 and TRBJ2-3, is KAGVTQTPRYLIKTRGQQVTLSCSPISGHRSVSWYQQTPGQGLQFLFEYFSETQRNKGNFPGRFSGRQFSNSRSEMNVSTLELGDSALYLCASQGARDTQYFGPGTRLTVL.

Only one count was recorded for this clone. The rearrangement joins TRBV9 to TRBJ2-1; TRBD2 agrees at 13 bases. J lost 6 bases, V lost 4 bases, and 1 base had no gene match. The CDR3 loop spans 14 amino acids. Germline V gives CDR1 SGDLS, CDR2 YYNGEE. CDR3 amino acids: CASSTSGGANEQFF. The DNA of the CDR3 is TGTGCCAGCAGCACTAGCGGGGGGGCCAATGAGCAGTTCTTC.

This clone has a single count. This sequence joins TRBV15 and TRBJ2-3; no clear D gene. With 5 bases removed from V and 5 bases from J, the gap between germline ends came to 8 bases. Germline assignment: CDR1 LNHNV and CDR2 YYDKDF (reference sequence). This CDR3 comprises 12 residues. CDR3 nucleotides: TGTGCCACCAGCGCTGAGAGAGATACGCAGTATTTT. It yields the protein CATSAERDTQYF.

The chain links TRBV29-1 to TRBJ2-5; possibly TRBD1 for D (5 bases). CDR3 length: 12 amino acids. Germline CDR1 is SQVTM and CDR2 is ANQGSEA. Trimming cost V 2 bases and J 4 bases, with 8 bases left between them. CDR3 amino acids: CSVERQGETQYF. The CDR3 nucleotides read TGCAGCGTTGAAAGGCAGGGAGAGACCCAGTACTTC. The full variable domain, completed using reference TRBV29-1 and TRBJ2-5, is SAVISQKPSRDICQRGTSLTIQCQVDSQVTMMFWYRQQPGQSLTLIATANQGSEATYESGFVIDKFPISRPNLTFSTLTVSNMSPEDSSIYLCSVERQGETQYFGPGTRLLVL.

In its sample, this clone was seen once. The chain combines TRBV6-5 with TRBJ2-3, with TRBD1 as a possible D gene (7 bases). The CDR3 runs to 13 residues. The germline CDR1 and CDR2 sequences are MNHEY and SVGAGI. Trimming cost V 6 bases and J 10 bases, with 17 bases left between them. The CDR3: CASSPAQGRSQYF. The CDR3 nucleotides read TGTGCCAGCAGCCCAGCACAGGGGAGGTCGCAGTATTTT.

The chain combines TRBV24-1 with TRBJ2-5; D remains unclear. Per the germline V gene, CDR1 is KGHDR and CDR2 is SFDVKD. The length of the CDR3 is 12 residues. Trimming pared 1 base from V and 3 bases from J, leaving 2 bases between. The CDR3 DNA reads TGTGCCACCAGTGATTTAAAAGAGACCCAGTACTTC. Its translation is CATSDLKETQYF.

CDR3 sequence (DNA): TGTGCCAGTAGTATACCGCGGGGGAGGGAGTTCTTC. This codes for CASSIPRGREFF. The chain links TRBV19 to TRBJ2-1, with 7 bases that match TRBD2. V trimming: 2 bases; J trimming: 14 bases; junction bases outside the gene matches: 6. CDR1 is LNHDA, CDR2 SQIVND, per germline (reference sequence). CDR3 length equals 12 residues.

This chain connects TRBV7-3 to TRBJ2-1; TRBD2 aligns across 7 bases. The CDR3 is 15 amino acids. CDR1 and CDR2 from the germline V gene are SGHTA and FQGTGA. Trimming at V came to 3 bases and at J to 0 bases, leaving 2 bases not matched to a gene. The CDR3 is CASSFGRSSYNEQFF. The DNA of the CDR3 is TGTGCCAGCAGCTTCGGGAGGAGCTCCTACAATGAGCAGTTCTTC.

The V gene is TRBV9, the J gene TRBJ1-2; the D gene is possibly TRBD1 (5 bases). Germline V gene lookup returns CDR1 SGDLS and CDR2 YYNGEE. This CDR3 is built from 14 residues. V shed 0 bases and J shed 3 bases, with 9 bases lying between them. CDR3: CASSVEGAYYGYTF. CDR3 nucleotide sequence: TGTGCCAGCAGCGTAGAAGGGGCCTACTATGGCTACACCTTC.

In DNA form, the CDR3 reads TGTGCCAGCAGTTACCGGACTACCGGCACAGATACGCAGTATTTT. The encoded protein is CASSYRTTGTDTQYF. This rearrangement joins TRBV6-8 to TRBJ2-3; possible D gene TRBD2, 6 bases. The germline V gene has CDR1 MNHGY and CDR2 SAAAGT. The CDR3 loop spans 15 amino acids. Deletions cut 2 bases from V and 1 base from J, with 10 bases between.

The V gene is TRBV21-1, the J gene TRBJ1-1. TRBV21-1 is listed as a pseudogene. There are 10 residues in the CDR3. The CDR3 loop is CARKNTEAFF. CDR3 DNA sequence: TGTGCCAGGAAGAACACTGAAGCTTTCTTT.

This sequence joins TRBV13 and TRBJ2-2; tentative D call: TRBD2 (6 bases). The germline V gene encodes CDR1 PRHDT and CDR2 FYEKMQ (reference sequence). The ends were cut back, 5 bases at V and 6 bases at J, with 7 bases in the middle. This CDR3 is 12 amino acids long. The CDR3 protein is CASSRLAGELFF. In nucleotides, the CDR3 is TGTGCCAGCAGCCGACTAGCCGGGGAGCTGTTTTTT. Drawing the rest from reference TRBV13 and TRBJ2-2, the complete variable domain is AAGVIQSPRHLIKEKRETATLKCYPIPRHDTVYWYQQGPGQDPQFLISFYEKMQSDKGSIPDRFSAQQFSDYHSELNMSSLELGDSALYFCASSRLAGELFFGEGSRLTVL.